These 30 T cell receptor beta chains came from one sample sequenced in a study of response to subunit inactivated influenza vaccine. TCRdb recomputed calls from the RT-PCR reads with MiXCR, one row per CDR3 protein. The repertoire includes 500,000 to 550,000 distinct CDR3 sequences, around a quarter of them detected once, and 2.5% to 3% sits in the top ten. In addition, the sample was reused for a study of T cells expressing NK-cell markers. That paper adds: Production of TCR beta cDNA relied on 5'RACE template switching with UMIs.

The input for sequencing was CD4+ T cells sorted from PBMCs, taken 11 to 12 days after vaccination. These receptor sequences come from a man between 45 and 60 years old who received an inactivated influenza vaccine.

The sample holds one count of this clonotype. In this CDR3 the conserved last residue, phenylalanine or tryptophan, is missing, so a read error is likely. No DNA is shown, since the ends of the CDR3 on it are uncertain; the CDR3 is the one TCRdb lists. The rearrangement links TRBV7-9 to TRBJ1-4; the table's D gene call, TRBD1, was not cross checked with the DNA. Germline V gene sequence: CDR1 SEHNR, CDR2 FQNEAQ (reference sequence). The CDR3 has 13 amino acids, counting both end residues. CDR3 amino acids: CASSLARGPAGCL.

This clonotype occurred many times. The V gene is TRBV7-2, the J gene TRBJ2-7, with D possibly being TRBD1 (5 bases). V lost 2 bases and J 6 bases, leaving 11 bases between the germline ends. The CDR3 spans 13 residues. Germline loops: CDR1 SGHTA, CDR2 FQGNSA. CDR3 protein: CASSLQGFREQYF. DNA of the CDR3: TGTGCCAGCAGCTTACAGGGTTTCCGCGAGCAGTACTTC.

This clonotype has just a few counts. The genes are TRBV7-2 and TRBJ2-7; D is perhaps TRBD1 or TRBD2 (5 bases each). Trimming stripped 9 bases from V and 0 bases from J, with 12 bases between. CDR3 length: 13 amino acids. Per the germline V gene, CDR1 is SGHTA and CDR2 is FQGNSA. The CDR3 DNA follows: TGTGCCAGTGGGACCCGGAGCTCCTACGAGCAGTACTTC. Residues: CASGTRSSYEQYF.

This chain connects TRBV7-9 to TRBJ2-7; 8 bases match TRBD2. J lost 2 bases, V lost 2 bases, and 5 bases had no gene match. The CDR3 extends over 15 amino acids. Germline CDR1 SEHNR, CDR2 FQNEAQ (reference sequence). CDR3 coding DNA: TGTGCCAGCAGCTTAAGACCGGGAGGGCCCTACGAGCAGTACTTC. Its translation: CASSLRPGGPYEQYF.

The gene calls are TRBV18 and TRBJ2-5, with D unresolved. Trimming stripped 3 bases from V and 0 bases from J, with 8 bases between. From germline, CDR1 is KGHSH and CDR2 LQKENI. This CDR3 comprises 14 residues. In DNA form, the CDR3 reads TGTGCCAGCTCACCGATCCAGTACCAAGAGACCCAGTACTTC. This encodes CASSPIQYQETQYF.

This clonotype occurred many times. The chain joins TRBV12-3 or TRBV12-4 to TRBJ1-2; D remains ambiguous. The CDR3 is 13 residues long. The V end was cut by 1 base, the J end by 2 bases, with 5 bases between. CDR3 nucleotides: TGTGCCAGCAGTTTAGGGGAAAACTATGGCTACACCTTC. The encoded protein is CASSLGENYGYTF.

The sample holds a few counts of this clonotype. This chain joins TRBV10-3 and TRBJ1-1; TRBD1 matches 8 bases. The CDR3 runs 15 residues. Germline V lookup: CDR1 ENHRY, CDR2 SYGVKD. With V trimmed by 2 bases and J by 0 bases, 2 bases remained unmatched. CDR3 loop: CAISEATGVNTEAFF. Here the CDR3 DNA reads TGTGCCATCAGTGAGGCGACAGGGGTGAACACTGAAGCTTTCTTT.

Points on this clonotype: An end of the junction does not agree with germline; a read error may underlie this. The chain couples TRBV14 to TRBJ1-2, with 8 nucleotides matching TRBD1. In germline, CDR1 is SGHDN, CDR2 FVKESK. The CDR3 runs to 15 residues. Written as DNA, the CDR3 is TGTGCCAGCAGCCAACTGCCGACAGGGGACTACGGCTACACCTTC. Protein product: CASSQLPTGDYGYTF.

The chain has TRBV7-9 and TRBJ1-4, with unresolved D. Germline V gene sequence: CDR1 SEHNR, CDR2 FQNEAQ (reference sequence). The CDR3 consists of 14 residues. V dropped 1 base and J dropped 8 bases, with 11 bases sitting between them. The CDR3: CASSLDINSEKLFF. CDR3 nucleotide sequence: TGTGCCAGCAGCTTAGACATCAACTCCGAAAAACTGTTTTTT. Full variable domain (rest looked up from reference TRBV7-9 and TRBJ1-4): DTGVSQNPRHKITKRGQNVTFRCDPISEHNRLYWYRQTLGQGPEFLTYFQNEAQLEKSRLLSDRFSAERPKGSFSTLEIQRTEQGDSAMYLCASSLDINSEKLFFGSGTQLSVL.

The V call is TRBV19, the J call TRBJ1-5; tentative D call: TRBD1 (5 bases). Trimming stripped 3 bases from V and 1 base from J, with 13 bases between. Germline V gene data show CDR1 as LNHDA and CDR2 as SQIVND (reference sequence). The CDR3 is 16 amino acids. The CDR3 sequence is CASSISGRGSNQPQHF. For the CDR3, the DNA is TGTGCCAGTAGTATCTCGGGGCGCGGGAGCAATCAGCCCCAGCATTTT.

This clonotype has only one observation. This chain links TRBV20-1 with TRBJ2-7, with 7 bases lining up with TRBD1. The CDR3 totals 15 residues. Germline-derived CDR1 and CDR2 are DFQATT and SNEGSKA (reference sequence). V gave up 6 bases and J gave up 5 bases; unmatched junction bases: 16. CDR3 DNA sequence: TGCAGTGCGAGGGGTAGTGAGGGGGCAAGGGACGAGCAGTACTTC. Translated: CSARGSEGARDEQYF.

The chain has TRBV29-1 and TRBJ1-2; D unclear. Germline V lookup: CDR1 SQVTM, CDR2 ANQGSEA. This CDR3 comprises 14 residues. V gave up 0 bases and J gave up 5 bases, with 13 bases separating them. The CDR3 DNA is TGCAGCGTTGAAGAAGGAGGACGGCCTTATGGCTACACCTTC. Translated, it gives CSVEEGGRPYGYTF.

The chain is built from TRBV6-2 or TRBV6-3 and TRBJ2-3, with unresolved D. CDR1 is MNHEY, CDR2 SVGEGT, per germline. The CDR3 is 14 amino acids. V gave up 6 bases and J gave up 2 bases, with 12 bases separating them. The DNA for the CDR3 is TGTGCCAGCAGGAGAAAGAGAGACACAGATACGCAGTATTTT. It encodes CASRRKRDTDTQYF.

This sequence joins TRBV11-2 and TRBJ2-3; TRBD1 is a possible D gene (6 bases). V lost 7 bases and J lost 3, with 14 bases in between. The germline gives CDR1 SGHAT, CDR2 FQNNGV. CDR3 size: 14 residues. The CDR3 spells CASTKGTKTDTQYF. CDR3 nucleotides: TGTGCCAGCACCAAAGGGACAAAGACAGATACGCAGTATTTT.

This clonotype was detected ten times or more. The V and J genes are TRBV20-1 and TRBJ2-3; 10 nucleotides line up with TRBD2. This CDR3 comprises 16 residues. From germline, CDR1 is DFQATT and CDR2 SNEGSKA (reference sequence). V lost 0 bases and J lost 2; bases outside the gene matches: 5. CDR3 residues: CSARDRLAGATDTQYF. CDR3 in DNA: TGCAGTGCTAGAGATCGTCTAGCGGGAGCCACAGATACGCAGTATTTT.

The rearrangement joins TRBV12-3 or TRBV12-4 to TRBJ2-7; 11 nucleotides line up with TRBD1. V lost 7 bases and J lost 7; bases outside the gene matches: 21. This CDR3 is 18 amino acids long. CDR3 coding DNA: TGTGCCAGCACCGACGGCTATGGGGAGGACAGGGGGCGTCGAGAGCAGTACTTC. It encodes CASTDGYGEDRGRREQYF.

The chain couples TRBV6-1 to TRBJ2-7; D is possibly TRBD1 (7 bases). The germline gives CDR1 MNHNS, CDR2 SASEGT. Trimming stripped 6 bases from V and 7 bases from J, with 19 bases between. There are 14 residues in the CDR3. This CDR3 is CASSPGTAAGEQYF. The CDR3 nucleotides read TGTGCCAGCAGCCCCGGGACAGCCGCGGGAGAGCAGTACTTC.

A few counts support this clonotype. This chain links TRBV12-3 or TRBV12-4 with TRBJ2-7; no definite D call. The CDR3 runs to 15 residues. V was trimmed by 3 bases and J by 6 bases, leaving 18 bases between them. The CDR3 loop reads CASSFSGLLMREQYF. The CDR3 DNA sequence: TGTGCCAGCAGTTTTAGTGGTTTATTAATGCGCGAGCAGTACTTC.

A few counts support this clonotype. V gene TRBV5-6 combines with J gene TRBJ2-3; D might be TRBD2 (5 bases). Deletions cut 1 base from V and 2 bases from J, with 14 bases between. The CDR3 is 16 amino acids. Germline CDR1 and CDR2: SGHDT and YYEEEE. The CDR3: CASSLNGPRVTDTQYF. The DNA of the CDR3 is TGTGCCAGCAGCTTGAATGGCCCGCGGGTCACAGATACGCAGTATTTT.

This clonotype was found many times. The chain joins TRBV7-2 to TRBJ1-2, with unresolved D. The germline gives CDR1 SGHTA, CDR2 FQGNSA. The CDR3 covers 15 residues. Trimming left V 5 bases short and J 8 bases short, with 21 bases between. The CDR3 protein is CASSPTTGIFEGYTF. The CDR3 nucleotides are TGTGCCAGCAGCCCAACGACGGGGATATTTGAGGGCTACACCTTC.

This clonotype was picked up a small number of times. The V gene is TRBV7-9, the J gene TRBJ2-5; no clear D. Trimming took off 1 base at V and 2 bases at J, with 14 bases between the two ends. This CDR3 region has 16 residues. The germline V gene encodes CDR1 SEHNR and CDR2 FQNEAQ (reference sequence). For the CDR3, the DNA is TGTGCCAGCAGCTTAGGCGTGGGGAAGCAGCAAGAGACCCAGTACTTC. Amino acids: CASSLGVGKQQETQYF.

This clonotype was detected ten times or more. The chain links TRBV29-1 to TRBJ1-1; no clear D. The CDR3 runs 12 residues. Germline V gene lookup returns CDR1 SQVTM and CDR2 ANQGSEA. The V and J ends lost 6 bases and 1 base respectively, with 9 bases between them. The CDR3 reads CSVRPGNTEAFF. CDR3 DNA sequence: TGCAGCGTGCGCCCGGGGAACACTGAAGCTTTCTTT.

The chain employs TRBV4-3 and TRBJ2-2, with 12 bases that match TRBD1. The CDR3 extends over 17 amino acids. J was trimmed by 5 bases and V by 4 bases; bases with no gene match: 8. The germline V gene encodes CDR1 LGHNA and CDR2 YSLEER. CDR3 DNA: TGCGCCAGCAGCCGAGAAGGGACAGGGGGCCTTACCGGGGAGCTGTTTTTT. Translation gives CASSREGTGGLTGELFF.

J is TRBJ1-1 and V is TRBV3-1; no clear D gene. The V gene's germline CDR1 is LGHDT and CDR2 YNNKEL (reference sequence). Trimming left V 4 bases short and J 1 base short, with 13 bases between. The CDR3 contains 15 residues. As DNA, the CDR3 is TGTGCCAGCAGCCCCCCGTTAACGGGGAACACTGAAGCTTTCTTT. This codes for CASSPPLTGNTEAFF. Based on the CDR3 plus reference TRBV3-1 and TRBJ1-1, the full variable domain is DTAVSQTPKYLVTQMGNDKSIKCEQNLGHDTMYWYKQDSKKFLKIMFSYNNKELIINETVPNRFSPKSPDKAHLNLHINSLELGDSAVYFCASSPPLTGNTEAFFGQGTRLTVV.

The chain joins TRBV20-1 to TRBJ1-1; 8 bases map to TRBD1. Germline V CDR1 and CDR2: DFQATT, SNEGSKA (reference sequence). The CDR3 contains 13 residues. The trim removed 2 bases at V and 4 bases at J, leaving 3 bases unmatched. The CDR3 coding sequence is TGCAGTGCTAGACAGGGGGCGTCCACTGAAGCTTTCTTT. It yields the protein CSARQGASTEAFF.

The rearrangement links TRBV4-3 to TRBJ1-6; the D gene is possibly TRBD1 (5 bases). Germline CDR1 is LGHNA and CDR2 is YSLEER. This CDR3 has 15 residues. V dropped 0 bases and J dropped 6 bases, with 9 bases sitting between them. In DNA, the CDR3 is TGCGCCAGCAGCCAAGATCTACAGGTTAATTCACCCCTCCACTTT. It yields the protein CASSQDLQVNSPLHF.

This clonotype was seen a handful of times. DNA of the CDR3: TGTGCCAGCAGTTTAGGCAAGGGCTGGACCTACGAGCAGTACTTC. Amino acids: CASSLGKGWTYEQYF. The chain carries TRBV12-3 or TRBV12-4 and TRBJ2-7; D unclear. V lost 1 base to trimming and J lost 2 bases, with 12 bases between them. The CDR3 loop spans 15 amino acids.

The chain combines TRBV6-2 or TRBV6-3 with TRBJ2-7; D unresolved. Trimming stripped 6 bases from V and 2 bases from J, with 17 bases between. This CDR3 comprises 15 residues. Germline CDR1 and CDR2: MNHEY and SVGEGT. Here the CDR3 DNA reads TGTGCCAGCAGCTCCAGGAATTTGAGAACCTACGAGCAGTACTTC. Encoded protein: CASSSRNLRTYEQYF.

The chain has TRBV10-3 and TRBJ2-1; D uncertain. V gave up 3 bases and J gave up 6 bases, with 6 bases separating them. Per germline, CDR1 ENHRY and CDR2 SYGVKD. The CDR3 is 12 amino acids. CDR3 nucleotide sequence: TGTGCCATCAGTGAAATAGGCAATGAGCAGTTCTTC. Translated: CAISEIGNEQFF.

V usage is TRBV20-1 and J usage is TRBJ1-1, with unresolved D. Trimming cost V 3 bases and J 5 bases, with 13 bases left between them. The CDR3 runs 13 residues. Germline lookup yields CDR1 DFQATT and CDR2 SNEGSKA (reference sequence). The CDR3 is CSASIMSRTEAFF. In DNA form, the CDR3 reads TGCAGTGCTAGTATAATGTCCCGGACTGAAGCTTTCTTT.